This T cell receptor (beta chain) was recorded in a study of blood T cell repertoires in COVID-19. The overall study: Samples taken during acute and convalescent COVID-19 were collected in the United States, Italy and Spain. T cells, B-cell-depleted T cells, or PBMCs supplied cDNA or gDNA.

Germline-derived CDR1 and CDR2 are LNHDA and SQIVND (reference sequence). The CDR3 consists of 15 residues. V shed 4 bases and J 7 bases; nucleotides not matched to a gene: 10. The table came from immunoSEQ multiplex PCR; TCRdb's copy has only in-frame clones and leaves some out. The sample has roughly 190,000 clones, approximately 82% seen once. V gene TRBV19 combines with J gene TRBJ2-1, with TRBD1 matching 7 bases. Sequencing was carried out using peripheral blood. The origin of this receptor is a man aged 45-65 years with active or convalescent COVID-19. The CDR3 DNA reads TGTGCCAGTAGTACAATTGCCGGGACAGTTAATGAGCAGTTCTTC. It specifies CASSTIAGTVNEQFF.